The rows below give T cell receptor beta chains drawn from one sample of a study of blood T cell repertoires in COVID-19. Profiled with immunoSEQ multiplex PCR; TCRdb holds only in-frame clones, not every one. The data contain tens of thousands of clones, over 75% of them singletons. The sequenced material came from peripheral blood. The receptors originated from a human donor in a cohort sampled during active COVID-19. The CDR3 runs from the conserved cysteine through the conserved F or W. D genes are given only for firm matches. The size of a clone is reported for some rows only, either as once, few or many, or as a class for expanded clones.

>.|TRBJ1-1|TRBV19|.
CASSIDGEGENTEAFF
TGTGCCAGTAGTATAGATGGGGAAGGGGAGAACACTGAAGCTTTCTTT
>.|TRBJ2-7|TRBV12-3/TRBV12-4|.
CASSLNNYEQYF
TGTGCCAGCAGTTTAAACAACTACGAGCAGTACTTC
>.|TRBJ2-1|TRBV11-2|TRBD1
CASTMGQVNNEQFF
TGTGCCAGCACCATGGGACAGGTTAACAATGAGCAGTTCTTC
>.|TRBJ2-2|TRBV7-9|TRBD1
CASSYGQGLGWDTGELFF
TGTGCCAGCAGCTATGGACAGGGGCTAGGGTGGGACACCGGGGAGCTGTTTTTT
>.|TRBJ2-7|TRBV6-6|TRBD2
CASSYSGQGGNYEQYF
TGTGCCAGCAGTTACTCGGGGCAGGGAGGGAACTACGAGCAGTACTTC
>.|TRBJ2-7|TRBV7-2|TRBD2
CASSFGTRNYEQYF
TGTGCCAGCAGCTTCGGGACTAGAAACTACGAGCAGTACTTC
>.|TRBJ2-7|TRBV5-4|.
CASSLRGSTYEQYF
TGTGCCAGCAGCTTGAGGGGGTCAACCTACGAGCAGTACTTC
>.|TRBJ2-7|TRBV21-1|.
CASSNPQGASCSGEQYF
TGTGCCAGCAGCAATCCCCAGGGGGCGAGTTGTTCTGGCGAGCAGTACTTC
>.|TRBJ2-1|TRBV9|TRBD2
CASSPSTSGRAGEQFF
TGTGCCAGCAGCCCATCTACTAGCGGGAGGGCCGGGGAGCAGTTCTTC
>.|TRBJ2-3|TRBV28|TRBD1
CASSLPGQGYTQYF
TGTGCCAGCAGTTTACCAGGACAGGGGTATACGCAGTATTTT
>.|TRBJ1-2|TRBV29-1|TRBD1
CSVEQGAGRYGYTF
TGCAGCGTTGAACAGGGGGCGGGAAGGTATGGCTACACCTTC
>.|TRBJ2-1|TRBV1|.
CTSSQASGIGYNEQFF
TGCACCAGCAGCCAAGCTAGCGGGATCGGTTACAATGAGCAGTTCTTC
>few|TRBJ2-7|TRBV29-1|TRBD1
CSVETGAVYEQYF
TGCAGCGTTGAGACAGGGGCGGTCTACGAGCAGTACTTC
>.|TRBJ2-2|TRBV7-3|.
CASSPTNTGELFF
TGTGCCAGCAGCCCAACGAACACCGGGGAGCTGTTTTTT
>.|TRBJ1-1|TRBV6-5|TRBD1
CATESGGVYIEAFF
TGTGCCACCGAATCAGGGGGCGTATACATTGAAGCTTTCTTT
>.|TRBJ2-3|TRBV7-8|TRBD2
CASSALTGTSSTDTQYF
TGTGCCAGCAGCGCTTTGACCGGGACTAGCAGCACAGATACGCAGTATTTT
>.|TRBJ2-1|TRBV7-7|TRBD1
CASSLDPGQRAYNEQFF
TGTGCTAGCAGCTTAGATCCGGGACAGCGTGCCTACAATGAGCAGTTCTTC
>.|TRBJ1-1|TRBV27|.
CASSSRVRAEAFF
TGTGCCAGCAGTTCTCGGGTCAGGGCTGAAGCTTTCTTT
>.|TRBJ1-1|TRBV12-3/TRBV12-4|.
CASSFREGTEAFF
TGTGCCAGCAGTTTCAGAGAGGGCACTGAAGCTTTCTTT
>.|TRBJ2-5|TRBV28|.
CASSPDRRPGETQYF
TGTGCCAGCAGTCCCGACAGGAGGCCGGGAGAGACCCAGTACTTC
>.|TRBJ2-5|TRBV4-2|.
CASSLSTNRAQETQYF
TGTGCCAGCAGCCTCTCGACTAACAGGGCCCAAGAGACCCAGTACTTC
>.|TRBJ2-5|TRBV30|TRBD2
CAWIGSGRAFETQYF
TGTGCCTGGATAGGTAGCGGGAGGGCCTTTGAGACCCAGTACTTC